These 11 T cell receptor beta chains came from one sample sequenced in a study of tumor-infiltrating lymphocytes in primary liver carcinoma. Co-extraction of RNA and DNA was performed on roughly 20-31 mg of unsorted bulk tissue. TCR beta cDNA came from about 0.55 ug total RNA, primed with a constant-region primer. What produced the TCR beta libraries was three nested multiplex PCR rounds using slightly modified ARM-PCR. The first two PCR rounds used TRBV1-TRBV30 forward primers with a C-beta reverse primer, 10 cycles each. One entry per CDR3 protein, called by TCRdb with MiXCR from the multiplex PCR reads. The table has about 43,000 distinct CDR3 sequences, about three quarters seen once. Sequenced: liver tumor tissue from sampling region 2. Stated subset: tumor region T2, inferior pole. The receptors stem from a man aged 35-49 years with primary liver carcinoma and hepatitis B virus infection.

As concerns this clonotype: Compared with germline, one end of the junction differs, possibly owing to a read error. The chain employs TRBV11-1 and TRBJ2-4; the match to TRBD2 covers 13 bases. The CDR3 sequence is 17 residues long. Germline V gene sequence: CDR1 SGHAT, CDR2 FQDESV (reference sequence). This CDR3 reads CVSSSPGTSGTKNIQYF. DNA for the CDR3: TGTGTCAGTAGCTCTCCCGGGACTAGCGGGACCAAAAACATTCAGTATTTC.

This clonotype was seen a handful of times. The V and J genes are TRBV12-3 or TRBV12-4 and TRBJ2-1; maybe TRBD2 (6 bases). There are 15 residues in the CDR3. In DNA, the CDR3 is TGTACCGGCACCTCCGCTAGCGACACCTACAATGAGCAGTTCTTC. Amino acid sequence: CTGTSASDTYNEQFF.

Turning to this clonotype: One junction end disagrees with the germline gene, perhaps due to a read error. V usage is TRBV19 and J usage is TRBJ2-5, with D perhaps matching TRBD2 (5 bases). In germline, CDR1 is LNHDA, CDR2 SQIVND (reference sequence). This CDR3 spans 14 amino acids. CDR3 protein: CANSILGVEETQYF. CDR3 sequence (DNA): TGTGCCAATAGTATTTTGGGAGTGGAAGAGACCCAGTACTTC.

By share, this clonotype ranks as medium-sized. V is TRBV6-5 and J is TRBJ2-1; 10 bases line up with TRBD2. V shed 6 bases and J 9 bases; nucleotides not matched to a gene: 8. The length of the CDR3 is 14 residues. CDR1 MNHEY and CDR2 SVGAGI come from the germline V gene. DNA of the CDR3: TGTGCCAGCAGGCAGCGGGAGGGTCTAGGTGAGCAGTTCTTC. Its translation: CASRQREGLGEQFF.

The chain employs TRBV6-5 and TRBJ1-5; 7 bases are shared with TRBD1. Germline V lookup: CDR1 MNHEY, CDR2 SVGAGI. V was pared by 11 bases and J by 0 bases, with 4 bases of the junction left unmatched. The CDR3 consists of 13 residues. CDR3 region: CADGDSSNQPQHF. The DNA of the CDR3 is TGTGCCGACGGGGACAGTAGCAATCAGCCCCAGCATTTT.

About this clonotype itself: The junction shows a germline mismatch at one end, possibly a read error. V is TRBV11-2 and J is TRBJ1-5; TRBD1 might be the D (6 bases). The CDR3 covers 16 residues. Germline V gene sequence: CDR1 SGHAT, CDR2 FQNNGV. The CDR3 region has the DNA TGTGACAGCAGCCTAAAAGGGGGACTGACGTATCAACCCCAGCATTTT. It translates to CDSSLKGGLTYQPQHF.

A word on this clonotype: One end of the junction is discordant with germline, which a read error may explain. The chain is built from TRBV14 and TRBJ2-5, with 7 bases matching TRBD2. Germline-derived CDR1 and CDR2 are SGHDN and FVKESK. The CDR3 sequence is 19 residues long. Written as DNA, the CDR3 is TGTGCCAGCAGCCAAGATTCTGGGAGGGGCGCTTACTTCGGGGAGATCCAGTACTTC. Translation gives CASSQDSGRGAYFGEIQYF.

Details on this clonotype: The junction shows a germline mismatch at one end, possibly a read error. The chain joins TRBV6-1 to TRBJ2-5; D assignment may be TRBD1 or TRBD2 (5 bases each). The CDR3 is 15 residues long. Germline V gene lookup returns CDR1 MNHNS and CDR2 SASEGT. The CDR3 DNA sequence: TGTGCAAGCAGCCCCGAGAGGGGTATGTTGCGGACCCAGTACTTC. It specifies CASSPERGMLRTQYF.

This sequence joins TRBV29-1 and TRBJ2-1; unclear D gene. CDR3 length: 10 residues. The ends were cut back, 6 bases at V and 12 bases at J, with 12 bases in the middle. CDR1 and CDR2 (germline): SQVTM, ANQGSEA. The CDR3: CSVSPDGQFF. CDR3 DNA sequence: TGCAGCGTCAGCCCCGATGGGCAGTTCTTC.

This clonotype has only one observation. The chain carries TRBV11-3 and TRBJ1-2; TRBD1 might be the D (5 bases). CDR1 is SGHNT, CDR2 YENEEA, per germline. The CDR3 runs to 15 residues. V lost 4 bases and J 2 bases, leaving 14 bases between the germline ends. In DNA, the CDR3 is TGTGCCAGCAGCTCCACACGGGGGAGAAACTATGGCTACACCTTC. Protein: CASSSTRGRNYGYTF.

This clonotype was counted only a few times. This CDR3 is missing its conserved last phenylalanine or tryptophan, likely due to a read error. As DNA, the CDR3 is TGTGCCAGCAGCGCCGGGACGGATCCCTTTTCTGGAAACACCATATATTCT. This translates into CASSAGTDPFSGNTIYS. This sequence joins TRBV5-5 and TRBJ1-3, with D maybe TRBD1 (5 bases). The CDR3 extends over 17 amino acids. The ends were cut back, 4 bases at V and 1 base at J, with 18 bases in the middle. Germline V gene lookup returns CDR1 SGHKS and CDR2 YYEKEE (reference sequence).